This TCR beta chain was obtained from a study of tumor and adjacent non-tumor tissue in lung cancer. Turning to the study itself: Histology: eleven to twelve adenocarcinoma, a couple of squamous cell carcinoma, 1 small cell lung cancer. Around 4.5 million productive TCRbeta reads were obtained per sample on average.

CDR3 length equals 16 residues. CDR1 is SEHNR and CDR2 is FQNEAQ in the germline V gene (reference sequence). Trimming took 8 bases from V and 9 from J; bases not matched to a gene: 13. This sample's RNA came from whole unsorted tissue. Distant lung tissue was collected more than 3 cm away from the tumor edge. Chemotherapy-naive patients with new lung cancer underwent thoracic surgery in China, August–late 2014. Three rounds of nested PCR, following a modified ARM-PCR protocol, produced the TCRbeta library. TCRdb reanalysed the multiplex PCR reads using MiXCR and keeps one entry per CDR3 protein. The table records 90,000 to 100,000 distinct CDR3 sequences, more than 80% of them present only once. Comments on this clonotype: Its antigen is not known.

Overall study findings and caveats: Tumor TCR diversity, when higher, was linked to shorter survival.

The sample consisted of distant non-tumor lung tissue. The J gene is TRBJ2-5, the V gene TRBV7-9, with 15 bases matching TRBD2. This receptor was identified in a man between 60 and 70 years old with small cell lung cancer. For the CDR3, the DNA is TGTGCCAGCGGCCATCGGACTAGCGGGGGGGCGGACGCCCAGTACTTC. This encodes CASGHRTSGGADAQYF.